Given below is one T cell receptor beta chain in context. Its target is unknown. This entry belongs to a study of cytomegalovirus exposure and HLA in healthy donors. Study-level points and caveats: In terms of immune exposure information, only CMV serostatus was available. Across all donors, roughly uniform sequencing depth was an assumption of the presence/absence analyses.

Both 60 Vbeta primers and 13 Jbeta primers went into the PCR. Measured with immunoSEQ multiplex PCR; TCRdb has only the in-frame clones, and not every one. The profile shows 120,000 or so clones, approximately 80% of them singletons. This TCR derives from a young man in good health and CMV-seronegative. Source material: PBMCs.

Written as DNA, the CDR3 is TGCGCCTCCCGAGGCACAGATACGCAGTATTTT. Its translation is CASRGTDTQYF. The chain has TRBV10-2 and TRBJ2-3; D not certain. This CDR3 comprises 11 residues. Germline V lookup: CDR1 WSHSY, CDR2 SAAADI. The V and J ends lost 11 bases and 1 base respectively, with 7 bases between them.